This T cell receptor beta chain comes out of a study of vaccination and CD4 T cells after COVID-19. Treatment of the sample: roughly ten-day PBMC culture with coronavirus spike peptide pools or control peptides (ViraFEST assay). Oncomine TCR Beta short-read sequencing was applied to DNA from cultured CD4+ T cells. MiXCR, run by TCRdb on the PCR reads, gives a single entry per CDR3 protein. The data show about 20,000 distinct CDR3 sequences, around 46% seen once. This clonotype has a handful of counts. Its antigen is currently unknown. Germline CDR1 SGHTA, CDR2 FQGNSA. V lost 5 bases, J lost 0 bases, and 5 bases lay in between. The CDR3 runs to 13 residues.

This sequence originates from a human donor who had recovered from COVID-19. The rearrangement links TRBV7-2 to TRBJ1-5; D gene unclear. Sequencing used CD4+ T cells from blood, cultured in vitro, obtained after SARS-CoV-2 vaccination. The CDR3 loop is CASSANSNQPQHF. CDR3 nucleotide sequence: TGTGCCAGCAGCGCTAATAGCAATCAGCCCCAGCATTTT.